Listed here are 16 T cell receptor beta chains from one sample, sequenced in a study of spatial heterogeneity in lung cancer. TCRdb ran MiXCR on the 5' RACE reads and lists one entry per CDR3 protein. The top ten clones hold more than 13% of a sample with roughly 60,000 distinct CDR3 sequences, 7.5% to 8.5% of them seen once. Time point noted: sample taken at primary tumor resection. Whole RNA came from tumor, nontumor lung or frozen PBMC and was sequenced without being sorted. The sequencing used PBMCs, collected at surgery. These receptors all come from a female donor with early-stage non-small cell lung cancer.

This clonotype turned up a few times. The chain has TRBV2 and TRBJ1-6, with a tentative D call TRBD1 (5 bases). In germline, CDR1 is SNHLY, CDR2 FYNNEI. CDR3 length equals 13 residues. The ends were cut back, 10 bases at V and 4 bases at J, with 11 bases in the middle. The CDR3 DNA sequence: TGTGCCACCACCGGACAATATAATTCACCCCTCCACTTT. Protein product: CATTGQYNSPLHF.

This clonotype was seen many times. This chain uses TRBV10-1 with TRBJ1-2; no firm D call. Germline values: CDR1 WNHNN, CDR2 SYGVQD (reference sequence). V lost 4 bases, J lost 1 base, and 7 bases lay in between. The CDR3 has 13 residues. The CDR3 DNA is TGCGCCAGCAGTGGAACGGGTAACTATGGCTACACCTTC. It yields the protein CASSGTGNYGYTF.

This clonotype turned up a few times. J is TRBJ1-1 and V is TRBV29-1; 10 positions match TRBD1. Unmatched junction bases numbered 4, after V lost 6 bases and J lost 6 bases. The CDR3 has 12 amino acids. Germline V gene data show CDR1 as SQVTM and CDR2 as ANQGSEA. For the CDR3, the DNA is TGCAGCGTAGGACAGGGGGGATCTGAAGCTTTCTTT. As protein: CSVGQGGSEAFF.

The sample holds many counts of this clonotype. The V call is TRBV11-2, the J call TRBJ2-5; 11 nucleotides agree with TRBD1. Germline V gives CDR1 SGHAT, CDR2 FQNNGV. V trimming: 4 bases; J trimming: 7 bases; junction bases outside the gene matches: 2. The CDR3 sequence is 13 residues long. The CDR3 is CASSSGTGGTQYF. The CDR3 bases are TGTGCCAGCAGCTCCGGGACAGGGGGGACCCAGTACTTC.

The CDR3 reads CSARNWDQPQHF. CDR3 nucleotide sequence: TGCAGTGCTAGAAATTGGGATCAGCCCCAGCATTTT. The chain is built from TRBV20-1 and TRBJ1-5; D remains ambiguous. The V end was cut by 2 bases, the J end by 5 bases, with 7 bases between. Germline CDR1 reads DFQATT; CDR2 reads SNEGSKA (reference sequence). CDR3 length: 12 amino acids.

At least ten counts were recorded for this clonotype. V gene TRBV3-1 combines with J gene TRBJ2-7; possibly TRBD2 for D (6 bases). CDR1 is LGHDT, CDR2 YNNKEL, per germline (reference sequence). V lost 4 bases and J 5 bases, leaving 18 bases between the germline ends. This CDR3 region has 15 residues. The CDR3 nucleotides read TGTGCCAGCAGCCCAGGGACTTCCACTCTGGACGAGCAGTACTTC. Translation gives CASSPGTSTLDEQYF.

V is TRBV6-1 and J is TRBJ1-5, with D possibly matching TRBD1 (6 bases). Germline loops: CDR1 MNHNS, CDR2 SASEGT. V lost 8 bases to trimming and J lost 5 bases, with 7 bases between them. This CDR3 is 11 amino acids long. Written as DNA, the CDR3 is TGTGCCAGCGGGGGCTATCAGCCCCAGCATTTT. This codes for CASGGYQPQHF.

This clonotype was detected ten times or more. Written as DNA, the CDR3 is TGTGCGTTGGAGGGGCTCCTCACAGATACGCAGTATTTT. Protein sequence: CALEGLLTDTQYF. V and J are TRBV7-3 and TRBJ2-3; tentative D call: TRBD2 (6 bases). CDR3 length equals 13 residues. CDR1 is SGHTA, CDR2 FQGTGA, per germline.

On this clonotype: This may be a read error: a much more frequent sequence differs by one nucleotide. The CDR3 carries no conserved terminal phenylalanine or tryptophan, so it likely arises from a read error. CDR3 loop: CASSLNREETQYL. The CDR3 DNA reads TGTGCCAGCAGTTTGAACAGGGAAGAGACCCAGTACTTA. The rearrangement links TRBV12-3 or TRBV12-4 to TRBJ2-5, with a possible D match to TRBD1 (6 bases). The CDR3 length is 13 residues. V shed 3 bases and J shed 3 bases, with 8 bases lying between them.

This clonotype was counted at least ten times. This chain links TRBV19 with TRBJ2-5; possibly TRBD2 for D (5 bases). Germline V gene sequence: CDR1 LNHDA, CDR2 SQIVND (reference sequence). V was shortened by 10 bases and J by 8 bases, with 20 bases between the two germline ends. This CDR3 is built from 13 residues. CDR3 region: CAISRGPSDTQYF. CDR3 nucleotides: TGTGCCATTTCCCGGGGTCCGTCTGATACCCAGTACTTC.

This clonotype was recorded at least ten times. The chain links TRBV7-6 to TRBJ2-3, with D unclear. The CDR3 extends over 12 amino acids. CDR1 and CDR2 from the germline V gene are SGHVS and FNYEAQ. Trimming removed 8 bases at V and 3 bases at J, with 9 bases between. CDR3 in amino acids: CASGSRTDTQYF. Written as DNA, the CDR3 is TGTGCCAGCGGCTCAAGGACAGATACGCAGTATTTT. Variable domain in full (rest from reference TRBV7-6 and TRBJ2-3): GAGVSQSPRYKVTKRGQDVALRCDPISGHVSLYWYRQALGQGPEFLTYFNYEAQQDKSGLPNDRFSAERPEGSISTLTIQRTEQRDSAMYRCASGSRTDTQYFGPGTRLTVL.

The CDR3 protein is CATSSPNRKTQYF. As DNA, the CDR3 is TGTGCCACCAGCAGCCCCAACAGGAAGACCCAGTACTTC. This chain uses TRBV15 with TRBJ2-5; tentative D call: TRBD1 (5 bases). V lost 3 bases, J lost 6 bases, and 11 bases lay in between. This CDR3 is 13 amino acids long. The germline V gene encodes CDR1 LNHNV and CDR2 YYDKDF (reference sequence).

The chain recombines TRBV6-1 with TRBJ2-4, with 7 nucleotides matching TRBD2. CDR1 MNHNS and CDR2 SASEGT come from the germline V gene. V shed 4 bases, J shed 7 bases, and the junction held 7 bases outside the gene matches. The CDR3 loop spans 14 amino acids. The CDR3, as DNA: TGTGCCAGCAGTGGGGGGGGAGGACTGAACATTCAGTACTTC. Translated, it gives CASSGGGGLNIQYF.

This clonotype was observed a few times. The chain combines TRBV27 with TRBJ1-2, with TRBD1 identical over 11 bases. CDR3 size: 18 residues. V shed 5 bases, J shed 8 bases, and the junction held 19 bases outside the gene matches. The germline CDR1 and CDR2 sequences are MNHEY and SMNVEV (reference sequence). CDR3 amino acids: CASSARAGTGGFVSGYTF. For the CDR3, the DNA is TGTGCCAGCAGTGCACGGGCCGGGACAGGGGGGTTCGTGTCCGGCTACACCTTC.

This clonotype was picked up many times. The rearrangement links TRBV7-6 to TRBJ2-7, with TRBD2 matching 14 bases. Unmatched junction bases numbered 7, after V lost 1 base and J lost 5 bases. This CDR3 contains 17 residues. CDR1 SGHVS and CDR2 FNYEAQ come from the germline V gene. The CDR3 DNA is TGTGCCAGCAGCTTAGGGCCGACTAGCGGGAGGGGGCACGAGCAGTACTTC. It translates to CASSLGPTSGRGHEQYF.

This clonotype was detected only a few times. The V gene is TRBV7-9, the J gene TRBJ2-5; 10 nucleotides align to TRBD1. Germline values: CDR1 SEHNR, CDR2 FQNEAQ (reference sequence). The CDR3 sequence is 15 residues long. The V segment lost 5 bases and the J segment 4 bases; nucleotides outside the gene matches: 7. The CDR3 here is CASSATGGEIETQYF. CDR3 nucleotides: TGTGCCAGCAGCGCGACAGGGGGCGAGATAGAGACCCAGTACTTC.